This TCR beta chain was captured by sequencing in a study of blood T cell repertoires in COVID-19. V was trimmed by 5 bases and J by 9 bases, leaving 11 bases between them. The germline gives CDR1 SGHAT, CDR2 FQNNGV. This CDR3 contains 12 residues. The repertoire was sequenced with immunoSEQ multiplex PCR; TCRdb's copy has only in-frame clones and lacks some. The table records about 270,000 clones, about 82% of them present only once. The chain uses TRBV11-2 and TRBJ2-1; D is possibly TRBD2 (5 bases). Sequencing input: PBMCs or T cells enriched from blood (not recorded which). This TCR derives from a woman aged 45 to 65 with acute COVID-19. The DNA of the CDR3 is TGTGCCAGCAGCCCGCTAGCAAGTGAGCAGTTCTTC. Its translation is CASSPLASEQFF.